The 20 T cell receptor beta chains presented below share a single source sample, sequenced in a study of blood T cell repertoires in COVID-19. The table came from immunoSEQ multiplex PCR; TCRdb's copy has only in-frame clones and leaves some out. The table records 30,000 to 40,000 clones, 85% to 90% of them present only once. Sequenced: peripheral blood. The origin of the receptors is a human donor with active COVID-19. The donor label of this sample is uncertain.

The chain carries TRBV2 and TRBJ2-5, with TRBD2 identical over 13 bases. Per germline, CDR1 SNHLY and CDR2 FYNNEI. V was clipped by 9 bases and J by 0 bases; unmatched bases: 19. CDR3 size: 20 residues. CDR3 in DNA: TGTGCCAGTAGTACTGTCGGAGACCCAGGACTAGCGGGGGACCAAGAGACCCAGTACTTC. Protein sequence: CASSTVGDPGLAGDQETQYF.

The J gene is TRBJ2-5, the V gene TRBV24-1; tentative D call: TRBD2 (7 bases). In germline, CDR1 is KGHDR, CDR2 SFDVKD. CDR3 length: 17 residues. Trimming shortened V by 1 base and J by 4 bases, and 18 bases separated the two germline ends. Here the CDR3 reads CATSDLRGSGAGETQYF. The CDR3 nucleotides read TGTGCCACCAGTGATTTAAGGGGGAGCGGGGCTGGAGAGACCCAGTACTTC.

There are a few counts of this clone. The chain has TRBV6-4 and TRBJ1-5; 9 bases line up with TRBD1. Germline loops: CDR1 MRHNA, CDR2 SNTAGT. V shed 0 bases, J shed 6 bases, and the junction held 15 bases outside the gene matches. The CDR3 consists of 19 residues. CDR3 coding DNA: TGTGCCAGCAGTGACTCAGGACCTCGGGACAGGGATCGTCGTCAGCCCCAGCATTTT. Its translation: CASSDSGPRDRDRRQPQHF.

This clone was counted only a few times. The V call is TRBV7-3, the J call TRBJ2-1, with 12 bases matching TRBD2. V dropped 2 bases and J dropped 7; count of bases not matched to a gene: 12. The CDR3 runs 18 residues. Germline CDR1 is SGHTA and CDR2 is FQGTGA. The CDR3 protein is CASSLSLLASGGVNEQFF. The CDR3 DNA sequence: TGTGCCAGCAGCTTATCCCTCTTGGCTAGCGGGGGGGTAAATGAGCAGTTCTTC.

The V and J genes are TRBV5-1 and TRBJ2-1; 10 bases fit TRBD1. The trim removed 4 bases at V and 0 bases at J, leaving 4 bases unmatched. This CDR3 contains 16 residues. Germline V gene lookup returns CDR1 SGHRS and CDR2 YFSETQ. The CDR3, as DNA: TGCGCCAGCAGCCAGGGACAGGGGAGCTCCTACAATGAGCAGTTCTTC. Residues: CASSQGQGSSYNEQFF.

The chain couples TRBV18 to TRBJ1-2; a weak D match, TRBD1 (6 bases). Germline lookup yields CDR1 KGHSH and CDR2 LQKENI. V lost 3 bases, J lost 8 bases, and 19 bases lay in between. The CDR3 spans 15 residues. The CDR3 region has the DNA TGTGCCAGCTCACCTGAGGCCGCCAAGGGGGTAGGCTACACCTTC. Residues: CASSPEAAKGVGYTF. The entire variable domain, with the rest obtained from reference TRBV18 and TRBJ1-2, is as follows: NAGVMQNPRHLVRRRGQEARLRCSPMKGHSHVYWYRQLPEEGLKFMVYLQKENIIDESGMPKERFSAEFPKEGPSILRIQQVVRGDSAAYFCASSPEAAKGVGYTFGSGTRLTVV.

The rearrangement joins TRBV4-3 to TRBJ2-7, with a weak D call TRBD1 (6 bases). The CDR3 is 13 amino acids. The V end lost 2 bases, the J end lost 1 base, and 6 bases lay between the germline ends. Germline CDR1 and CDR2: LGHNA and YSLEER. This CDR3 reads CASSQTGSYEQYF. CDR3 coding DNA: TGCGCCAGCAGCCAAACAGGGTCCTACGAGCAGTACTTC.

The V gene is TRBV10-3, the J gene TRBJ1-2, with 7 bases aligning to TRBD1. The CDR3 consists of 15 residues. Germline trimming cut 0 bases from V and 7 bases from J; bases unmatched to any gene: 8. Per germline, CDR1 ENHRY and CDR2 SYGVKD. CDR3 nucleotide sequence: TGTGCCATCAGTGAGTCGCCGACAGGGCCTGGTGGCTACACCTTC. This translates into CAISESPTGPGGYTF.

This chain joins TRBV19 and TRBJ2-1; D perhaps matches TRBD2 (6 bases). Deletions cut 3 bases from V and 3 bases from J, with 12 bases between. The CDR3 extends over 15 amino acids. Germline V CDR1 and CDR2: LNHDA, SQIVND (reference sequence). The CDR3 loop is CASSMFPGVYNEQFF. The CDR3 bases are TGTGCCAGTAGTATGTTTCCGGGGGTCTACAATGAGCAGTTCTTC. Full variable domain (rest looked up from reference TRBV19 and TRBJ2-1): DGGITQSPKYLFRKEGQNVTLSCEQNLNHDAMYWYRQDPGQGLRLIYYSQIVNDFQKGDIAEGYSVSREKKESFPLTVTSAQKNPTAFYLCASSMFPGVYNEQFFGPGTRLTVL.

The rearrangement uses TRBV3-1 (or the pseudogene TRBV3-2) and TRBJ2-7; 7 positions match TRBD1. With V trimmed by 4 bases and J by 2 bases, 8 bases remained unmatched. Germline lookup yields CDR1 LGHDT and CDR2 YNNKEL (reference sequence). The CDR3 loop spans 15 amino acids. This CDR3 is CASSRHRGAPYEQYF. CDR3 in DNA: TGTGCCAGCAGCCGACACAGGGGAGCCCCCTACGAGCAGTACTTC.

The rearrangement links TRBV18 to TRBJ1-6; perhaps TRBD1 as D (6 bases). The CDR3 is 15 amino acids. The germline CDR1 and CDR2 sequences are KGHSH and LQKENI. The V gene lost 3 bases and the J gene lost 8 bases, with 14 bases spanning the gap. The CDR3 here is CASSPTGIFDSPLHF. CDR3 DNA: TGTGCCAGCTCACCTACAGGGATTTTTGATTCACCCCTCCACTTT.

V gene TRBV18 combines with J gene TRBJ1-4, with 7 bases matching TRBD1. The ends lost 2 bases at V and 5 bases at J; junction bases unmatched: 2. The CDR3 sequence is 14 residues long. The germline CDR1 and CDR2 sequences are KGHSH and LQKENI. The CDR3: CASSPETGNEKLFF. CDR3 DNA: TGTGCCAGCTCACCAGAGACAGGGAATGAAAAACTGTTTTTT.

The CDR3 region has the DNA TGTGCCAGCAGCTTAGGACCCGGGACTGGAGGAGAGCAGTACTTC. It is translated as CASSLGPGTGGEQYF. The J gene is TRBJ2-7, the V gene TRBV7-2; a possible D gene is TRBD2 (6 bases). Trimming removed 1 base from V and 7 bases from J, with 17 bases in between. In germline, CDR1 is SGHTA, CDR2 FQGNSA. This CDR3 comprises 15 residues.

V and J are TRBV6-6 and TRBJ1-2; D perhaps matches TRBD1 (5 bases). The CDR3 totals 14 residues. V was clipped by 6 bases and J by 7 bases, with 18 bases between them. CDR1 and CDR2 from the germline V gene are MNHNY and SVGAGI (reference sequence). CDR3 protein: CASRGQGGLGGYTF. The DNA for the CDR3 is TGTGCCAGCAGGGGCCAGGGAGGGTTAGGTGGCTACACCTTC.

The chain links TRBV2 to TRBJ2-2, with TRBD2 matching 11 bases. V shed 8 bases and J 5 bases; nucleotides not matched to a gene: 13. Germline CDR1 and CDR2: SNHLY and FYNNEI. This CDR3 spans 17 amino acids. The CDR3 loop is CASSFNPGTSGTGELFF. The CDR3 coding sequence is TGTGCCAGCTCTTTTAACCCCGGGACTAGCGGTACCGGGGAGCTGTTTTTT.

This clone has a single count. Here the CDR3 reads CASSQTGGNQPQHF. In DNA form, the CDR3 reads TGTGCCAGCAGCCAGACAGGGGGAAATCAGCCCCAGCATTTT. J is TRBJ1-5 and V is TRBV28; TRBD1 matches at 9 bases. This CDR3 comprises 14 residues. Germline V gene lookup returns CDR1 MDHEN and CDR2 SYDVKM. The V gene end was trimmed by 6 bases and the J gene end by 4 bases; junction bases not matched to a gene: 4.

The J gene is TRBJ2-1, the V gene TRBV7-6, with TRBD2 identical over 16 bases. The germline gives CDR1 SGHVS, CDR2 FNYEAQ. V shed 3 bases, J shed 0 bases, and the junction held 8 bases outside the gene matches. CDR3 length: 20 amino acids. The CDR3 sequence: CASSFRTGTSGGASYNEQFF. In DNA, the CDR3 is TGTGCCAGCAGCTTTCGTACCGGGACTAGCGGGGGGGCCTCCTACAATGAGCAGTTCTTC.

CDR3: CASSQKQGATYEQYF. The CDR3 DNA sequence: TGCGCCAGCAGCCAGAAGCAGGGGGCTACCTACGAGCAGTACTTC. The chain links TRBV4-3 to TRBJ2-7, with TRBD1 identical over 8 bases. Germline-derived CDR1 and CDR2 are LGHNA and YSLEER. V dropped 3 bases and J dropped 2; count of bases not matched to a gene: 6. The CDR3 contains 15 residues.

The chain carries TRBV6-6 and TRBJ2-7; 10 nucleotides agree with TRBD2. With V trimmed by 6 bases and J by 0 bases, 2 bases remained unmatched. Germline values: CDR1 MNHNY, CDR2 SVGAGI (reference sequence). There are 14 residues in the CDR3. The CDR3 bases are TGTGCCAGCAGCAGACTAGCGGGCTCCTACGAGCAGTACTTC. It encodes CASSRLAGSYEQYF.

The DNA of the CDR3 is TGTGCCAGCAGGGCCAGGGAGGGTTCACCCCTCCACTTT. This codes for CASRAREGSPLHF. The chain carries TRBV6-6 and TRBJ1-6; maybe TRBD1 (5 bases). Germline-derived CDR1 and CDR2 are MNHNY and SVGAGI (reference sequence). The CDR3 contains 13 residues. The V end lost 6 bases, the J end lost 9 bases, and 12 bases lay between the germline ends.